The 17 T cell receptor beta chains reported below all come from one sample, sequenced in a study of early T cells in non-severe SARS-CoV-2 infection. TCRdb re-called the 5' RACE reads through MiXCR, storing one row per CDR3 protein. The table has 75,000 or so distinct CDR3 sequences, approximately 12% seen once. Sequenced: whole blood. These receptor sequences come from an adult who was a healthcare worker with PCR-confirmed SARS-CoV-2 infection or an uninfected control (not recorded which).

The V call is TRBV10-3, the J call TRBJ2-3, with 7 bases identical to TRBD1. CDR1 and CDR2 from the germline V gene are ENHRY and SYGVKD. CDR3 size: 14 residues. V was pared by 5 bases and J by 2 bases, with 4 bases of the junction left unmatched. CDR3 region: CAISRDSYTDTQYF. The CDR3 nucleotides read TGTGCCATCAGTCGGGACAGTTACACAGATACGCAGTATTTT.

This clonotype was counted many times. This chain uses TRBV7-2 with TRBJ1-3; tentative D call: TRBD1 (5 bases). Trimming took off 0 bases at V and 0 bases at J, with 9 bases between the two ends. Germline values: CDR1 SGHTA, CDR2 FQGNSA. The CDR3 extends over 16 amino acids. This chain's CDR3 is CASSLADTHSGNTIYF. The CDR3 nucleotides are TGTGCCAGCAGCTTAGCGGACACCCACTCTGGAAACACCATATATTTT.

This clonotype was seen repeatedly, ten times or more. The chain links TRBV3-1 to TRBJ2-6, with D unresolved. The germline V and J ends were trimmed by 3 bases and 0 bases, with 3 bases remaining between them. The germline gives CDR1 LGHDT, CDR2 YNNKEL (reference sequence). CDR3 size: 14 residues. The CDR3 sequence is CASSQLSGANVLTF. The CDR3 DNA follows: TGTGCCAGCAGCCAGCTCTCTGGGGCCAACGTCCTGACTTTC.

There are many counts of this clonotype. This chain connects TRBV7-6 to TRBJ2-3, with unresolved D. The germline gives CDR1 SGHVS, CDR2 FNYEAQ. V was cut by 0 bases and J by 2 bases, with 6 bases left in between. The CDR3 runs to 14 residues. This CDR3 is CASSLAGDTDTQYF. The DNA of the CDR3 is TGTGCCAGCAGCTTAGCGGGTGACACAGATACGCAGTATTTT.

This clonotype was detected only a few times. The chain links TRBV12-3 or TRBV12-4 to TRBJ2-1; 9 nucleotides align to TRBD2. The CDR3 runs to 15 residues. V trimming: 6 bases; J trimming: 6 bases; junction bases outside the gene matches: 9. CDR3 region: CASSRSGSTSNEQFF. The CDR3 DNA reads TGTGCCAGCAGCCGTAGCGGGAGTACGAGCAATGAGCAGTTCTTC.

This clonotype was picked up many times. The CDR3 DNA reads as TGTGCCAGCAGTGAGGCGTCTGGCGGAGCCTACAATGAGCAGTTCTTC. This translates into CASSEASGGAYNEQFF. J is TRBJ2-1 and V is TRBV6-1; the D is unclear. CDR1 and CDR2 from the germline V gene are MNHNS and SASEGT. Deletions cut 3 bases from V and 2 bases from J, with 14 bases between. The CDR3 runs to 16 residues.

There are a few counts of this clonotype. J is TRBJ2-3 and V is TRBV7-9; D is undetermined. The CDR3 sequence is 14 residues long. The V gene lost 2 bases and the J gene lost 6 bases, with 12 bases spanning the gap. Germline CDR1 SEHNR, CDR2 FQNEAQ (reference sequence). DNA of the CDR3: TGTGCCAGCAGCTTACTAGATACCGGGGATACGCAGTATTTT. Residues: CASSLLDTGDTQYF.

V is TRBV30 and J is TRBJ2-2; D is uncertain. Trimming took 5 bases from V and 3 from J, leaving 7 bases between them. CDR3 length: 12 residues. Germline CDR1 and CDR2: GTSNPN and SVGIG (reference sequence). CDR3 sequence reads: CAWGSDTGELFF. In DNA form, the CDR3 reads TGTGCCTGGGGCTCAGACACCGGGGAGCTGTTTTTT.

This clonotype was seen a few times. The chain employs TRBV29-1 and TRBJ1-6, with 9 bases aligning to TRBD1. Trimming removed 4 bases from V and 9 bases from J; junction bases left unmatched: 4. Germline-derived CDR1 and CDR2 are SQVTM and ANQGSEA. This CDR3 is 13 amino acids long. CDR3 amino acids: CSVAQGAGSPLHF. For the CDR3, the DNA is TGCAGCGTTGCACAGGGGGCTGGTTCACCCCTCCACTTT.

In this sample, this clonotype turned up a few times. The chain couples TRBV19 to TRBJ1-6; no clear D. Germline V gene sequence: CDR1 LNHDA, CDR2 SQIVND (reference sequence). The CDR3 runs to 14 residues. V lost 6 bases to trimming and J lost 8 bases, with 14 bases between them. The CDR3 coding sequence is TGTGCCAGTAGCGTGACACCGGCGGATTCACCCCTCCACTTT. This gives the protein CASSVTPADSPLHF.

In this sample, this clonotype turned up many times. V is TRBV30 and J is TRBJ1-6, with D perhaps TRBD1 (5 bases). The CDR3 is made up of 13 amino acids. Germline CDR1 GTSNPN, CDR2 SVGIG (reference sequence). The V and J ends lost 4 bases and 4 bases respectively, with 8 bases between them. The CDR3 DNA sequence: TGTGCCTGGACAGGGAGTTATAATTCACCCCTCCACTTT. Translated, it gives CAWTGSYNSPLHF.

In its sample, this clonotype was seen many times. The chain uses TRBV15 and TRBJ2-2; D gene uncertain. Germline V gives CDR1 LNHNV, CDR2 YYDKDF (reference sequence). The CDR3 has 12 amino acids. V was shortened by 1 base and J by 6 bases, with 3 bases between the two germline ends. The chain's CDR3 is CATSRVPGELFF. CDR3 bases: TGTGCCACCAGCAGAGTACCCGGGGAGCTGTTTTTT. Based on the CDR3 plus reference TRBV15 and TRBJ2-2, the full variable domain is DAMVIQNPRYQVTQFGKPVTLSCSQTLNHNVMYWYQQKSSQAPKLLFHYYDKDFNNEADTPDNFQSRRPNTSFCFLDIRSPGLGDTAMYLCATSRVPGELFFGEGSRLTVL.

This clonotype was observed a few times. V gene TRBV6-5 combines with J gene TRBJ1-6; D is ambiguous. This CDR3 contains 14 residues. In germline, CDR1 is MNHEY, CDR2 SVGAGI. Trimming took off 0 bases at V and 5 bases at J, with 5 bases between the two ends. CDR3 sequence reads: CASSYSTDNSPLHF. CDR3 bases: TGTGCCAGCAGTTACTCCACCGATAATTCACCCCTCCACTTT.

The CDR3 bases are TGTGCCAGCAGCCGCAACCGGGAGCCAGAGACCCAGTACTTC. Translation: CASSRNREPETQYF. This sequence joins TRBV7-2 and TRBJ2-5; tentative D call: TRBD2 (6 bases). V was trimmed by 5 bases and J by 4 bases, leaving 14 bases between them. The CDR3 has 14 amino acids. From germline, CDR1 is SGHTA and CDR2 FQGNSA.

The chain combines TRBV18 with TRBJ2-7, with TRBD2 matching over 11 bases. With V trimmed by 5 bases and J by 4 bases, 4 bases remained unmatched. Germline assignment: CDR1 KGHSH and CDR2 LQKENI. The CDR3 loop spans 14 amino acids. In DNA form, the CDR3 reads TGTGCCAGCTCAAAAACTAGCGGGGGTTACGAGCAGTACTTC. Encoded protein: CASSKTSGGYEQYF. Using reference TRBV18 and TRBJ2-7 for the parts outside the CDR3, the full variable domain is NAGVMQNPRHLVRRRGQEARLRCSPMKGHSHVYWYRQLPEEGLKFMVYLQKENIIDESGMPKERFSAEFPKEGPSILRIQQVVRGDSAAYFCASSKTSGGYEQYFGPGTRLTVT.

This clonotype came up a few times. The rearrangement uses TRBV7-2 and TRBJ2-5; D is unclear. Trimming removed 1 base at V and 1 base at J, with 13 bases between. The CDR3 runs to 16 residues. Germline CDR1 reads SGHTA; CDR2 reads FQGNSA. This CDR3 is CASSLVALAVQETQYF. The CDR3 DNA is TGTGCCAGCAGCTTAGTGGCGTTGGCGGTCCAAGAGACCCAGTACTTC.

The table lists this clonotype with a few counts. The chain joins TRBV20-1 to TRBJ2-3; D not certain. Germline V gene lookup returns CDR1 DFQATT and CDR2 SNEGSKA (reference sequence). V lost 1 base, J lost 0 bases, and 5 bases lay in between. The CDR3 has 13 residues. CDR3 residues: CSARGTSTDTQYF. For the CDR3, the DNA is TGCAGTGCTAGAGGAACTAGCACAGATACGCAGTATTTT.